This passage covers 31 T cell receptor beta chains from one sample sequenced in a study of cytomegalovirus exposure and HLA in healthy donors. Amplification used 60 Vbeta primers and 13 Jbeta primers. The table came from immunoSEQ multiplex PCR; TCRdb's copy has only in-frame clones and leaves some out. The table shows roughly 200,000 clones, with about an eighth occurring only once. The sequencing input was PBMCs. All receptors derive from a man aged 50 to 60 in good health and CMV-seropositive.

The chain employs TRBV27 and TRBJ1-4; D call uncertain. This CDR3 contains 15 residues. The germline V and J ends were trimmed by 4 bases and 6 bases, with 15 bases remaining between them. The germline gives CDR1 MNHEY, CDR2 SMNVEV (reference sequence). The CDR3 DNA is TGTGCCAGCAGTTACCGGGGTTGGAGAGATGAAAAACTGTTTTTT. Protein product: CASSYRGWRDEKLFF.

This clone has a handful of counts. The V and J genes are TRBV16 and TRBJ1-1, with TRBD1 as a possible D gene (5 bases). CDR1 KGHSY and CDR2 FQNENV come from the germline V gene. The CDR3 is 16 amino acids. Trimming pared 7 bases from V and 1 base from J, leaving 19 bases between. The CDR3 region is CASNGGQFRANTEAFF. The DNA of the CDR3 is TGTGCCAGCAACGGAGGGCAGTTCAGGGCGAACACTGAAGCTTTCTTT.

The chain uses TRBV5-8 and TRBJ1-2, with D possibly TRBD1 on 6 matching bases. V was cut by 0 bases and J by 8 bases, with 14 bases left in between. CDR1 SGHTS and CDR2 YDEGEE come from the germline V gene. This CDR3 is 14 amino acids long. CDR3 sequence reads: CASSLDRAKGGYTF. The CDR3 coding sequence is TGTGCCAGCAGCTTGGACAGGGCTAAGGGAGGCTACACCTTC.

The chain uses TRBV27 and TRBJ2-3; D is unclear. Per germline, CDR1 MNHEY and CDR2 SMNVEV (reference sequence). The CDR3 has 15 amino acids. The V gene lost 5 bases and the J gene lost 0 bases, with 12 bases spanning the gap. The CDR3 is CASSPRFSSTDTQYF. CDR3 bases: TGTGCCAGCAGTCCTAGGTTTTCTAGCACAGATACGCAGTATTTT.

The CDR3 coding sequence is TGTGCCAGCAGTCTTAGACAGGGGGGGAGCACAGATACGCAGTATTTT. Translation: CASSLRQGGSTDTQYF. This chain uses TRBV5-4 with TRBJ2-3, with 9 bases aligning to TRBD1. J lost 0 bases, V lost 5 bases, and 7 bases had no gene match. CDR1 is SGHNT and CDR2 is YYREEE in the germline V gene (reference sequence). The CDR3 runs to 16 residues.

This clone showed up just once. The chain is built from TRBV27 and TRBJ1-2, with D possibly TRBD1 on 6 matching bases. The CDR3 runs 16 residues. Germline CDR1 reads MNHEY; CDR2 reads SMNVEV (reference sequence). Trimming shortened V by 1 base and J by 0 bases, and 12 bases separated the two germline ends. CDR3 sequence reads: CASSLYGQSSNYGYTF. CDR3 DNA sequence: TGTGCCAGCAGTTTATATGGACAGTCTTCTAACTATGGCTACACCTTC.

This clone was recorded a few times. The rearrangement links TRBV5-6 to TRBJ2-4; a weak D match, TRBD1 (5 bases). This CDR3 is built from 14 residues. The germline gives CDR1 SGHDT, CDR2 YYEEEE. V shed 4 bases and J shed 0 bases, with 8 bases lying between them. The CDR3, as DNA: TGTGCCAGCAGCCAGACAGTAGCCAAAAACATTCAGTACTTC. Encoded protein: CASSQTVAKNIQYF.

This clone occurred a few times. The genes are TRBV4-1 and TRBJ2-5, with 10 positions matching TRBD1. The V segment lost 8 bases and the J segment 3 bases; nucleotides outside the gene matches: 12. The germline CDR1 and CDR2 sequences are MGHRA and YSYEKL. The CDR3 extends over 16 amino acids. CDR3 bases: TGCGCCAGCTGTCCGGGACAGGGGACGCCCGAAGAGACCCAGTACTTC. Its translation: CASCPGQGTPEETQYF.

This rearrangement joins TRBV19 to TRBJ2-3; tentative D call: TRBD2 (5 bases). The CDR3 is 12 amino acids. V was cut by 11 bases and J by 4 bases, with 13 bases left in between. Germline CDR1 LNHDA, CDR2 SQIVND (reference sequence). In nucleotides, the CDR3 is TGTGCCGCCGCGGGCGAGGCAGATACGCAGTATTTT. This codes for CAAAGEADTQYF.

This clone was picked up a small number of times. DNA for the CDR3: TGTGCCAGTACGGCGGGGGCGAACTACGAGCAGTACTTC. Translated, it gives CASTAGANYEQYF. The gene calls are TRBV19 and TRBJ2-7, with TRBD2 as a possible D gene (7 bases). V dropped 7 bases and J dropped 3 bases, with 13 bases sitting between them. This CDR3 spans 13 amino acids. Germline-derived CDR1 and CDR2 are LNHDA and SQIVND (reference sequence).

The chain joins TRBV5-1 to TRBJ2-2, with TRBD2 identical over 13 bases. The ends lost 4 bases at V and 4 bases at J; junction bases unmatched: 4. This CDR3 comprises 16 residues. Germline V gene data show CDR1 as SGHRS and CDR2 as YFSETQ. CDR3 protein: CASSAGLAGITGELFF. In nucleotides, the CDR3 is TGCGCCAGCAGCGCGGGACTAGCGGGGATCACCGGGGAGCTGTTTTTT.

V usage is TRBV5-4 and J usage is TRBJ2-5; maybe TRBD1 (6 bases). The CDR3 runs 13 residues. From germline, CDR1 is SGHNT and CDR2 YYREEE (reference sequence). With 3 bases removed from V and 2 bases from J, the gap between germline ends came to 8 bases. As DNA, the CDR3 is TGTGCCAGCAGCTCGACAGGTCAAGAGACCCAGTACTTC. It yields the protein CASSSTGQETQYF.

This clone was found a few times. The chain couples TRBV29-1 to TRBJ2-1, with 7 bases matching TRBD1. After removal of 6 bases from V and 7 bases from J, the junction contained 3 bases not matched to a gene. Germline CDR1 is SQVTM and CDR2 is ANQGSEA. The CDR3 has 11 amino acids. The CDR3 DNA follows: TGCAGCGTCGGGACAGCAAATGAGCAGTTCTTC. The encoded protein is CSVGTANEQFF.

This rearrangement joins TRBV6-5 to TRBJ1-2; 7 bases are a match to TRBD1. Losses at the gene ends were 0 bases for V and 3 bases for J; bases not matched to a gene: 7. Per germline, CDR1 MNHEY and CDR2 SVGAGI. This CDR3 is 16 amino acids long. CDR3 protein: CASSYSAGTDYYGYTF. The CDR3 DNA reads TGTGCCAGCAGTTACTCGGCCGGGACAGATTACTATGGCTACACCTTC.

The V and J genes are TRBV2 and TRBJ2-1, with a possible D match to TRBD1 (5 bases). The V gene's germline CDR1 is SNHLY and CDR2 FYNNEI. This CDR3 comprises 17 residues. Trimming left V 4 bases short and J 1 base short, with 17 bases between. In DNA, the CDR3 is TGTGCCAGCAGTGCCCTCGACAGTGACGCGTCCTACAATGAGCAGTTCTTC. Protein: CASSALDSDASYNEQFF.

The V gene is TRBV11-3, the J gene TRBJ1-3, with D maybe TRBD1 (6 bases). V gave up 3 bases and J gave up 2 bases, with 8 bases separating them. The germline V gene has CDR1 SGHNT and CDR2 YENEEA. This CDR3 spans 14 amino acids. Here the CDR3 reads CASSFKGAGNTIYF. CDR3 nucleotide sequence: TGTGCCAGCAGCTTTAAGGGGGCTGGAAACACCATATATTTT.

The J gene is TRBJ1-2, the V gene TRBV2; 9 bases agree with TRBD1. Per the germline V gene, CDR1 is SNHLY and CDR2 is FYNNEI. The CDR3 extends over 13 amino acids. V lost 6 bases to trimming and J lost 8 bases; unmatched junction nucleotides: 7. CDR3 coding DNA: TGTGCCAGCAGCGTGACAGGGACAGGGGGCTACACCTTC. It translates to CASSVTGTGGYTF.

This clone has a handful of counts. The chain carries TRBV11-2 and TRBJ2-1; TRBD2 might be the D (6 bases). Trimming took off 5 bases at V and 10 bases at J, with 21 bases between the two ends. Per the germline V gene, CDR1 is SGHAT and CDR2 is FQNNGV. The CDR3 covers 15 residues. CDR3 nucleotide sequence: TGTGCCAGCAGCGTATGGGGGGACCAGTGGGTAGAGCAGTTCTTC. It translates to CASSVWGDQWVEQFF.

This clone was seen only a few times. The gene calls are TRBV15 and TRBJ2-5; tentatively, D is TRBD1 (6 bases). There are 14 residues in the CDR3. V was shortened by 3 bases and J by 2 bases, with 10 bases between the two germline ends. Germline V CDR1 and CDR2: LNHNV, YYDKDF (reference sequence). The CDR3 is CATSRNDRQETQYF. CDR3 DNA: TGTGCCACCAGCAGGAACGACAGGCAAGAGACCCAGTACTTC.

This clone was counted a few times. V usage is TRBV27 and J usage is TRBJ2-2; 9 bases match TRBD2. The CDR3 totals 18 residues. The germline CDR1 and CDR2 sequences are MNHEY and SMNVEV (reference sequence). V gave up 1 base and J gave up 0 bases; unmatched junction bases: 6. CDR3 loop: CASSLYGGGAPNTGELFF. CDR3 nucleotide sequence: TGTGCCAGCAGTTTATATGGCGGGGGGGCCCCGAACACCGGGGAGCTGTTTTTT.

As to this clone: Germline is not matched at one junction end, which may reflect a read error. The chain joins TRBV10-3 to TRBJ1-2; 8 bases map to TRBD1. The CDR3 totals 13 residues. Per germline, CDR1 ENHRY and CDR2 SYGVKD. The CDR3 sequence is CAISPGQVYCYTF. For the CDR3, the DNA is TGTGCCATCAGTCCGGGACAGGTCTATTGCTACACCTTC.

The V call is TRBV29-1, the J call TRBJ2-1; 7 bases match TRBD1. This CDR3 region has 14 residues. From germline, CDR1 is SQVTM and CDR2 ANQGSEA. With V trimmed by 3 bases and J by 5 bases, 7 bases remained unmatched. The CDR3 bases are TGCAGCGTTGATACAGGGGAGAGAGACAATGAGCAGTTCTTC. The encoded protein is CSVDTGERDNEQFF.

This clone has only a few counts. The rearrangement uses TRBV4-3 and TRBJ1-6, with D possibly matching TRBD1 (6 bases). V was cut by 5 bases and J by 6 bases, with 17 bases left in between. The germline V gene encodes CDR1 LGHNA and CDR2 YSLEER. The CDR3 runs to 16 residues. CDR3 sequence reads: CASSSQTGTPNSPLHF. The CDR3 DNA follows: TGCGCCAGCAGCTCACAGACCGGGACACCTAATTCACCCCTCCACTTT.

The gene calls are TRBV4-3 and TRBJ2-1; 8 bases map to TRBD1. Per the germline V gene, CDR1 is LGHNA and CDR2 is YSLEER. V trimming: 5 bases; J trimming: 6 bases; junction bases outside the gene matches: 9. This CDR3 comprises 15 residues. The CDR3 protein is CASSSRQGPSNEQFF. CDR3 in DNA: TGCGCCAGCAGCTCCCGACAGGGGCCGAGCAATGAGCAGTTCTTC.

The gene calls are TRBV5-6 and TRBJ1-5; a weak D match, TRBD1 (6 bases). Germline lookup yields CDR1 SGHDT and CDR2 YYEEEE. The CDR3 length is 15 residues. Trimming removed 2 bases from V and 5 bases from J, with 14 bases in between. This CDR3 reads CASSFRGRGDQPQHF. Here the CDR3 DNA reads TGTGCCAGCAGCTTTCGAGGCAGGGGAGATCAGCCCCAGCATTTT.

This clone has a handful of counts. The rearrangement links TRBV7-9 to TRBJ2-1; 9 nucleotides agree with TRBD2. CDR3 length equals 15 residues. J gave up 5 bases and V 1 base, and 3 bases lay outside the gene matches. CDR1 and CDR2 from the germline V gene are SEHNR and FQNEAQ (reference sequence). CDR3 nucleotides: TGTGCCAGCAGCTTAGGCGGGGGGGCAAACAATGAGCAGTTCTTC. It specifies CASSLGGGANNEQFF.

This clone was recorded a few times. V and J are TRBV7-2 and TRBJ1-6; tentative D call: TRBD1 (5 bases). The CDR3 extends over 15 amino acids. V dropped 0 bases and J dropped 10 bases, with 13 bases sitting between them. Germline V gives CDR1 SGHTA, CDR2 FQGNSA. The CDR3 protein is CASSLAAGLRSPLHF. As DNA, the CDR3 is TGTGCCAGCAGCTTAGCGGCAGGGCTTCGATCACCCCTCCACTTT.

The chain carries TRBV19 and TRBJ1-6; TRBD1 aligns across 8 bases. Trimming cost V 9 bases and J 7 bases; bases outside gene matches: 5. The germline gives CDR1 LNHDA, CDR2 SQIVND (reference sequence). The CDR3 covers 13 residues. The CDR3 coding sequence is TGTGCCAGCCGCAGGGGGCAGAATTCACCCCTCCACTTT. Translated, it gives CASRRGQNSPLHF.

The chain carries TRBV6-6 and TRBJ2-5, with D hard to call. The germline V and J ends were trimmed by 6 bases and 0 bases, with 8 bases remaining between them. Germline V gene data show CDR1 as MNHNY and CDR2 as SVGAGI (reference sequence). CDR3 length: 13 residues. The CDR3 sequence: CASSPINQETQYF. In DNA, the CDR3 is TGTGCCAGCAGCCCTATAAACCAAGAGACCCAGTACTTC.

The CDR3, as DNA: TGTGCCAGCAGCCAAGTTGGGGACAGTTTTAGCTATGGCTACACCTTC. Its translation is CASSQVGDSFSYGYTF. This chain links TRBV4-2 with TRBJ1-2, with TRBD1 identical over 7 bases. The CDR3 runs 16 residues. The germline gives CDR1 LGHNA, CDR2 YNFKEQ. Trimming at V came to 1 base and at J to 4 bases, leaving 9 bases not matched to a gene.

V gene TRBV29-1 combines with J gene TRBJ2-4, with 11 bases identical to TRBD1. V trimming: 6 bases; J trimming: 6 bases; junction bases outside the gene matches: 1. The CDR3 length is 12 residues. Germline CDR1 SQVTM, CDR2 ANQGSEA. The chain's CDR3 is CSVGTGGNIQYF. The CDR3 bases are TGCAGCGTGGGGACAGGGGGAAACATTCAGTACTTC.